Following are 4 T cell receptor beta chains from one sample sequenced in a study of Ad26.COV2.S vaccination and SARS-CoV-2 variants. The treatment: 19 received Ad26.COV2.S at low or high dose, single or two shots; five or six received placebo; per-sample allocation not given. Material that was analyzed had been drawn on day 63 after the first vaccine or placebo injection. Clones were read by immunoSEQ multiplex PCR, and TCRdb kept only the in-frame ones, dropping some. This sample has 250,000 or so clones, with about 83% found just once. The material sequenced was peripheral blood, taken in a trial of Ad26.COV2.S vaccine versus placebo. Receptor source: a person between 18 and 59 years old who received the Ad26.COV2.S COVID-19 vaccine or a placebo.

The chain links TRBV28 to TRBJ1-2, with D possibly being TRBD1 (5 bases). The CDR3 covers 13 residues. In germline, CDR1 is MDHEN, CDR2 SYDVKM. V dropped 3 bases and J dropped 5 bases, with 10 bases sitting between them. In nucleotides, the CDR3 is TGTGCCAGCAGTTTTGGGCAGGGTTATGGCTACACCTTC. Its protein product is CASSFGQGYGYTF.

The chain combines TRBV5-6 with TRBJ2-7, with D perhaps TRBD1 or TRBD2 (7 bases each). V was pared by 5 bases and J by 5 bases, with 17 bases between. The CDR3 contains 14 residues. CDR1 SGHDT and CDR2 YYEEEE come from the germline V gene. Written as DNA, the CDR3 is TGTGCCAGCAGTCGGGACTACAGGGGACACGAGCAGTACTTC. Encoded protein: CASSRDYRGHEQYF.

This chain joins TRBV18 and TRBJ1-1, with TRBD1 matching over 8 bases. Germline CDR1 and CDR2: KGHSH and LQKENI. CDR3 length: 14 amino acids. With 5 bases clipped from V and 5 bases from J, the junction kept 7 bases outside the gene matches. The CDR3 bases are TGTGCCAGCTCAAGTCAGGGGGCGGATACTGAAGCTTTCTTT. As protein: CASSSQGADTEAFF. Filled out from reference TRBV18 and TRBJ1-1, the complete variable domain reads NAGVMQNPRHLVRRRGQEARLRCSPMKGHSHVYWYRQLPEEGLKFMVYLQKENIIDESGMPKERFSAEFPKEGPSILRIQQVVRGDSAAYFCASSSQGADTEAFFGQGTRLTVV.

This CDR3 is CAWSVARFRQDAYEQYF. CDR3 sequence (DNA): TGTGCCTGGAGTGTAGCGAGATTTCGGCAAGATGCCTACGAGCAGTACTTC. This chain connects TRBV30 to TRBJ2-7; D call uncertain. This CDR3 has 17 residues. V lost 0 bases to trimming and J lost 2 bases, with 20 bases between them. CDR1 is GTSNPN and CDR2 is SVGIG in the germline V gene (reference sequence).